This passage covers 5 T cell receptor beta chains from one sample sequenced in a study of beta chain features in type 1 diabetes (dated by TCRdb to 2017 to 2018). The method behind the library was the immunoSEQ multiplex PCR assay. The entire amount of isolated RNA was reverse transcribed using the High Capacity cDNA Reverse Transcription Kit, so the sequenced TCRB transcripts were expressed ones. As stored in TCRdb, this immuneACCESS dataset retains in-frame rearrangements with V and J assigned. A fraction of the clones does not appear; measured against another copy, unresolved V genes explain less than half of the discrepancy, and the remainder lacks a known reason. The sample contains hundreds of thousands of clones, 9.6% of them found a single time. Of the sample, under 0.045% falls within the top ten clones. Sequencing was performed on naive CD4+ T cells from blood. Interpreted using the paper, the cell subset or site label stands for: true naive CD4+ T cells. All receptors come from a woman under 30 in good health.

This clone was seen only a few times. The rearrangement uses TRBV30 and TRBJ1-2; 7 bases align to TRBD1. This CDR3 comprises 15 residues. V lost 3 bases and J lost 8; bases outside the gene matches: 15. Germline CDR1 and CDR2: GTSNPN and SVGIG (reference sequence). The CDR3 here is CAWRGPRGEARGYTF. The CDR3 coding sequence is TGTGCCTGGAGGGGCCCCAGGGGGGAGGCGAGGGGCTACACCTTC. Using reference TRBV30 and TRBJ1-2 for the parts outside the CDR3, the full variable domain is SQTIHQWPATLVQPVGSPLSLECTVEGTSNPNLYWYRQAAGRGLQLLFYSVGIGQISSEVPQNLSASRPQDRQFILSSKKLLLSDSGFYLCAWRGPRGEARGYTFGSGTRLTVV.

This clone was counted only a few times. This rearrangement joins TRBV11-2 to TRBJ1-1; TRBD1 matches 8 bases. The trim removed 4 bases at V and 5 bases at J, leaving 6 bases unmatched. The CDR3 has 14 residues. Germline CDR1 and CDR2: SGHAT and FQNNGV. The CDR3 reads CASSSRDRRTEAFF. For the CDR3, the DNA is TGTGCCAGCAGCTCCCGGGACAGGCGGACTGAAGCTTTCTTT.

The chain links TRBV18 to TRBJ2-1; TRBD2 agrees at 10 bases. There are 19 residues in the CDR3. After removal of 7 bases from V and 4 bases from J, the junction contained 19 bases not matched to a gene. From germline, CDR1 is KGHSH and CDR2 LQKENI. CDR3 sequence: CASYPSGRALTFEYNEQFF. The CDR3 coding sequence is TGTGCCAGCTACCCAAGCGGGAGGGCGTTAACATTCGAGTACAATGAGCAGTTCTTC.

CDR3 residues: CASSRDRGLQPQHF. The CDR3 nucleotides read TGTGCCAGCTCACGAGACAGGGGGCTTCAGCCCCAGCATTTT. This chain uses TRBV18 with TRBJ1-5; 10 bases match TRBD1. The CDR3 is made up of 14 amino acids. The germline V gene has CDR1 KGHSH and CDR2 LQKENI. The trim removed 4 bases at V and 6 bases at J, leaving 3 bases unmatched.

The table lists this clone with a few counts. The chain employs TRBV18 and TRBJ2-6; D gene uncertain. The ends were cut back, 4 bases at V and 0 bases at J, with 10 bases in the middle. The length of the CDR3 is 16 residues. Germline V gene sequence: CDR1 KGHSH, CDR2 LQKENI. The CDR3: CASSRTQTSGANVLTF. The CDR3, as DNA: TGTGCCAGCTCACGAACACAGACCTCTGGGGCCAACGTCCTGACTTTC.